This TCR beta chain was sequenced during a study of early T cells in non-severe SARS-CoV-2 infection. This clonotype occurred many times. Individual cDNA molecules carried attached unique molecular identifiers. TCRdb independently ran MiXCR on the 5' RACE reads; one entry per CDR3 protein. The sample includes 66,000 or so distinct CDR3 sequences, less than 15% seen only once; the top ten take 8% to 10%. V was pared by 0 bases and J by 1 base, with 10 bases between. CDR1 and CDR2 (germline): LGHNA, YNFKEQ. The CDR3 is made up of 16 amino acids. Sequencing was performed on whole blood. The source of this sequence is an adult who was a healthcare worker with PCR-confirmed SARS-CoV-2 infection or an uninfected control (not recorded which). This chain connects TRBV4-2 to TRBJ2-1, with a weak D call TRBD2 (6 bases). CDR3 loop: CASSQDGGISYNEQFF. The CDR3 nucleotides read TGTGCCAGCAGCCAAGACGGCGGGATATCCTACAATGAGCAGTTCTTC.